This is a list of T cell receptor beta chains from one sample in a study of OX40 agonist ivuxolimab in advanced cancers. Clones were sequenced by immunoSEQ multiplex PCR, and TCRdb holds only the in-frame ones, with some missing. This table holds about 73,000 clones, 65% to 90% found once. This material consisted of CD4+ or CD8+ T cells sorted from blood, taken in a trial of the OX40 agonist ivuxolimab. Every receptor here comes from an adult with an advanced solid tumor such as melanoma, head and neck, liver or kidney cancer. Each CDR3 is given without its conserved first and last residue. Fields, in order: V gene, J gene, CDR3 length, CDR3 protein.

v_gene: TRBV30; j_gene: TRBJ1-2; len: 9; CDR3aa: AWSLGYGYT
v_gene: TRBV2; j_gene: TRBJ1-1; len: 11; CDR3aa: ASSYSGLTEAF
v_gene: TRBV5-1; j_gene: TRBJ2-5; len: 10; CDR3aa: ASSRDSATQY
v_gene: TRBV11-1; j_gene: TRBJ2-3; len: 15; CDR3aa: ASSSIGLADSTDTQY
v_gene: TRBV2; j_gene: TRBJ2-7; len: 12; CDR3aa: ASSESQGLYEQY
v_gene: TRBV18; j_gene: TRBJ1-4; len: 15; CDR3aa: ASSQRTTRATNEKLF
v_gene: TRBV5-1; j_gene: TRBJ2-4; len: 12; CDR3aa: ASSFNRGRDIQY
v_gene: TRBV6-6; j_gene: TRBJ2-1; len: 13; CDR3aa: ASSYSRADYNEQF
v_gene: TRBV10-3; j_gene: TRBJ2-7; len: 12; CDR3aa: AISDGGFTYEQY
v_gene: TRBV11-2; j_gene: TRBJ2-5; len: 13; CDR3aa: ASSLSGGAGETQY
v_gene: TRBV5-1; j_gene: TRBJ2-2; len: 14; CDR3aa: ASSLSGTRNTGELF
v_gene: TRBV7-6; j_gene: TRBJ2-1; len: 13; CDR3aa: ASSRGQGGSGEQF
v_gene: TRBV9; j_gene: TRBJ2-5; len: 12; CDR3aa: ASSVDPQVEAQY
v_gene: TRBV5-6; j_gene: TRBJ1-5; len: 10; CDR3aa: ASSLGNQPQH
v_gene: TRBV20-1; j_gene: TRBJ2-7; len: 9; CDR3aa: SASPGEEQY
v_gene: TRBV27; j_gene: TRBJ2-5; len: 12; CDR3aa: ASSHLAGEETQY
v_gene: TRBV30; j_gene: TRBJ2-7; len: 12; CDR3aa: AWSDPGKSYEQY
v_gene: TRBV6-6; j_gene: TRBJ1-2; len: 13; CDR3aa: ASSSFGGRDDGYT
v_gene: TRBV30; j_gene: TRBJ2-3; len: 12; CDR3aa: AGGAGTYTDTQY
v_gene: TRBV6-1; j_gene: TRBJ1-1; len: 12; CDR3aa: ASSARQGRAEAF
v_gene: TRBV30; j_gene: TRBJ2-2; len: 12; CDR3aa: AWSGQGHTGELF
v_gene: TRBV30; j_gene: TRBJ2-5; len: 12; CDR3aa: AWSVHGAQETQY
v_gene: TRBV7-9; j_gene: TRBJ2-1; len: 14; CDR3aa: ASSTAGTSGGAPPF
v_gene: TRBV7-9; j_gene: TRBJ2-1; len: 15; CDR3aa: ASSLALRTSGYNEQF
v_gene: TRBV10-2; j_gene: TRBJ2-1; len: 12; CDR3aa: ASSDRGAYNEQF
v_gene: TRBV11-2; j_gene: TRBJ1-2; len: 10; CDR3aa: ASSYDSYGYT
v_gene: TRBV21-1; j_gene: TRBJ1-6; len: 21; CDR3aa: ASSSRKGEDRGHRSSYNSPLH
v_gene: TRBV4-1; j_gene: TRBJ1-2; len: 14; CDR3aa: ASSQSGGRKNYGYT
v_gene: TRBV5-4; j_gene: TRBJ1-3; len: 14; CDR3aa: ASSSPTGSSGNTIY
v_gene: TRBV6-6; j_gene: TRBJ1-5; len: 12; CDR3aa: ASRTGGLGQPQH
v_gene: TRBV4-1; j_gene: TRBJ1-5; len: 15; CDR3aa: ASSQVQGGYHNQPQH
v_gene: TRBV5-1; j_gene: TRBJ2-3; len: 13; CDR3aa: ASSLGDRETDTQY
v_gene: TRBV6-6; j_gene: TRBJ1-5; len: 13; CDR3aa: ASSYSSGPGQPQH
v_gene: TRBV7-2; j_gene: TRBJ1-1; len: 12; CDR3aa: ASSLSGVNTEAF
v_gene: TRBV30; j_gene: TRBJ1-6; len: 10; CDR3aa: AWSRRNSPLH
v_gene: TRBV6-1; j_gene: TRBJ2-1; len: 13; CDR3aa: ASSEGLRGDNEQF
v_gene: TRBV7-2; j_gene: TRBJ2-4; len: 13; CDR3aa: ASSPPGLAKNIQY
v_gene: TRBV5-3; j_gene: TRBJ1-2; len: 13; CDR3aa: ARSAPEKEQDGYT
v_gene: TRBV5-1; j_gene: TRBJ2-2; len: 13; CDR3aa: ATTRDRVYTGELF
v_gene: TRBV2; j_gene: TRBJ2-5; len: 11; CDR3aa: ASRGDSGETQY
v_gene: TRBV30; j_gene: TRBJ1-2; len: 12; CDR3aa: AWSEDSVSYGYT
v_gene: TRBV5-6; j_gene: TRBJ2-1; len: 11; CDR3aa: ASSADRNNEQF
v_gene: TRBV6-5; j_gene: TRBJ2-7; len: 11; CDR3aa: ASSPRPSYEQY
v_gene: TRBV5-4; j_gene: TRBJ2-7; len: 13; CDR3aa: ASSLRRAPPYEQY
v_gene: TRBV12-1; j_gene: TRBJ1-1; len: 15; CDR3aa: ASSFAVLVLVNTEAF
v_gene: TRBV7-2; j_gene: TRBJ2-7; len: 13; CDR3aa: ASSPQRDYVYEQY
v_gene: TRBV6-1; j_gene: TRBJ1-5; len: 13; CDR3aa: ASSEGISVGQPQH
v_gene: TRBV18; j_gene: TRBJ1-2; len: 12; CDR3aa: ASSPSQGHYGYT
v_gene: TRBV5-1; j_gene: TRBJ1-3; len: 11; CDR3aa: ASSQEAGNTIY
v_gene: TRBV12-2; j_gene: TRBJ2-5; len: 14; CDR3aa: ASRPIQRGPQETQY
v_gene: TRBV2; j_gene: TRBJ1-1; len: 11; CDR3aa: ASSVQMNTEAF
v_gene: TRBV4-2; j_gene: TRBJ1-5; len: 12; CDR3aa: ASSQDLQNQPQH
v_gene: TRBV7-9; j_gene: TRBJ1-1; len: 12; CDR3aa: ASSLGSARTEAF
v_gene: TRBV7-2; j_gene: TRBJ2-7; len: 9; CDR3aa: ASSLSYEQY
v_gene: TRBV30; j_gene: TRBJ1-2; len: 11; CDR3aa: AWSVEANYGYT
v_gene: TRBV5-6; j_gene: TRBJ2-6; len: 15; CDR3aa: ASSLRDAHSGANVLT
v_gene: TRBV7-7; j_gene: TRBJ2-7; len: 11; CDR3aa: ASSLEQTGEQY
v_gene: TRBV18; j_gene: TRBJ1-1; len: 15; CDR3aa: ASSPSGGLIGGTEAF
v_gene: TRBV7-9; j_gene: TRBJ1-4; len: 12; CDR3aa: ASAMGTGVEKLF
v_gene: TRBV6-5; j_gene: TRBJ1-6; len: 10; CDR3aa: ASSSGSSLLH